Sequencing of this T cell receptor beta chain was carried out in a study of blood T cell repertoires in COVID-19. Study at large: Sites across the United States, Italy and Spain contributed samples from acute and convalescent COVID-19. The analysed material was cDNA or gDNA that came from T cells, B-cell-depleted T cells, or PBMCs.

Sequenced by immunoSEQ multiplex PCR; TCRdb stores in-frame clones only, minus some. Seen here are 150,000 to 160,000 clones, roughly 80% observed once, and the top ten hold roughly 0.58%. This CDR3 is built from 16 residues. The V gene end was trimmed by 6 bases and the J gene end by 3 bases; junction bases not matched to a gene: 6. The germline CDR1 and CDR2 sequences are ENHRY and SYGVKD. The chain is built from TRBV10-3 and TRBJ2-3; 13 bases map to TRBD2. This TCR was recovered from a man in his 60s with acute or convalescent COVID-19. Sequenced: peripheral blood. CDR3 sequence (DNA): TGTGCCATCAGCGGACTAGCGGGGGCCGCAACAGATACGCAGTATTTT. This translates into CAISGLAGAATDTQYF.